This T cell receptor (beta chain) was recovered during a study of T cell responses to AZD1222 COVID-19 vaccine. The CDR3 runs to 12 residues. V lost 5 bases, J lost 3 bases, and 5 bases lay in between. Germline V gene lookup returns CDR1 SGDLS and CDR2 YYNGEE. The data were produced by immunoSEQ multiplex PCR, yet TCRdb's version contains in-frame clones alone and is incomplete. Here the sample spans about 97,000 clones, 75% to 90% being singletons. General study points: Spike-specific TCR breadth and depth rose after two AZD1222 doses. Nearly half of the spike-specific TCRs reportedly recognize variant regions that carry no mutations. Donors, mostly white British, included more females; clonal diversity was possibly underestimated. The number of AZD1222 recipients seropositive at baseline was only 6 or 7.

Turning to this clone: As yet, its antigen is unknown.

This sequence joins TRBV9 and TRBJ2-2; D not resolved. This TCR was recovered from an adult in good health. Specimen: peripheral blood, collected on day 0 of AZD1222 vaccination. Written as DNA, the CDR3 is TGTGCCAGCAGAGAGTACACCGGGGAGCTGTTTTTT. This gives the protein CASREYTGELFF.